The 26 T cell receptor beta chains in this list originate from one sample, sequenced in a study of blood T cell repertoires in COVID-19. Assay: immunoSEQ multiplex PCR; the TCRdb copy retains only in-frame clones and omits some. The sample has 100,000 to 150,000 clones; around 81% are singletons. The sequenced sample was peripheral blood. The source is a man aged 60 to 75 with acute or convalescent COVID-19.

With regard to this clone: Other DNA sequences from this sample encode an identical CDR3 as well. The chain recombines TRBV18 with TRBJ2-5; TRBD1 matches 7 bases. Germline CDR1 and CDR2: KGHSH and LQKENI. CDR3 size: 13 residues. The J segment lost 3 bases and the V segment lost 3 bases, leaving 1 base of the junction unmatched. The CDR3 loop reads CASSPQGEETQYF. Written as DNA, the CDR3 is TGTGCCAGCTCACCGCAGGGGGAAGAGACCCAGTACTTC.

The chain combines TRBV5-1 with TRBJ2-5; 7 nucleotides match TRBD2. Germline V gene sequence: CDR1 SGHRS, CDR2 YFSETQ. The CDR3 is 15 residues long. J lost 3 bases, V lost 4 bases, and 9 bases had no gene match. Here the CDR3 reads CASSIPPGGEETQYF. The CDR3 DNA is TGCGCCAGCAGCATCCCCCCTGGGGGGGAAGAGACCCAGTACTTC.

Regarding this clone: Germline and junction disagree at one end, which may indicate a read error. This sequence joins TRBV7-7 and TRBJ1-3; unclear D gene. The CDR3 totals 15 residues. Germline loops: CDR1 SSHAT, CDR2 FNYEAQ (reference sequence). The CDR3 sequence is CASSLNGVPGNTIYF. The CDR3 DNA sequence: TGTGCTAGCAGCTTGAACGGGGTCCCTGGAAACACCATATATTTT. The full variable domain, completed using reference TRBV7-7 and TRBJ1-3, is GAGVSQSPRYKVTKRGQDVTLRCDPISSHATLYWYQQALGQGPEFLTYFNYEAQPDKSGLPSDRFSAERPEGSISTLTIQRTEQRDSAMYRCASSLNGVPGNTIYFGEGSWLTVV.

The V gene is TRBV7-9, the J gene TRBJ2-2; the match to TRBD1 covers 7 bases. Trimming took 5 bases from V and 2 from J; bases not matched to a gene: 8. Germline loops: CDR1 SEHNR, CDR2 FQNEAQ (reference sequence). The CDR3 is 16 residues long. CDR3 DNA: TGTGCCAGCAGCGCTCAACGACAGGGTAACACCGGGGAGCTGTTTTTT. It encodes CASSAQRQGNTGELFF.

The CDR3 protein is CASSRTNMNTEAFF. The CDR3, as DNA: TGCGCCAGCAGCAGAACAAACATGAACACTGAAGCTTTCTTT. The rearrangement joins TRBV5-1 to TRBJ1-1, with D uncertain. Germline V CDR1 and CDR2: SGHRS, YFSETQ. Trimming took off 4 bases at V and 0 bases at J, with 10 bases between the two ends. CDR3 length equals 14 residues.

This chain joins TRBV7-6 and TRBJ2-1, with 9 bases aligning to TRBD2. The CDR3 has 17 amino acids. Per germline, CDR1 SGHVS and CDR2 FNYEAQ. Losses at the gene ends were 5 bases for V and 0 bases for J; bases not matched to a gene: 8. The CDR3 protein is CASSPLLAGSSYNEQFF. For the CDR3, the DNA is TGTGCCAGCAGCCCCCTACTAGCGGGTAGCTCCTACAATGAGCAGTTCTTC.

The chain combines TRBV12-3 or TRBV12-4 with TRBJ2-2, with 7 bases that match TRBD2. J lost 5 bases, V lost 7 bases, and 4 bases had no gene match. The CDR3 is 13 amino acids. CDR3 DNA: TGTGCCAGCACCTCCGGGGGGACCGGGGAGCTGTTTTTT. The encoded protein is CASTSGGTGELFF.

This CDR3 reads CASSPPGQNYNSPLHF. Written as DNA, the CDR3 is TGCGCCAGCAGCCCCCCGGGACAGAACTATAATTCACCCCTCCACTTT. This rearrangement joins TRBV5-1 to TRBJ1-6, with 7 bases identical to TRBD1. The CDR3 runs 16 residues. V shed 4 bases and J 3 bases; nucleotides not matched to a gene: 7. Germline V gives CDR1 SGHRS, CDR2 YFSETQ.

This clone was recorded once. The CDR3 nucleotides are TGTGCCAGCAGCCACGGACTATCAGAGCAGTTCTTC. The encoded protein is CASSHGLSEQFF. The V and J genes are TRBV11-2 and TRBJ2-1; maybe TRBD2 (6 bases). Between the trimmed V and J ends, which lost 5 bases and 10 bases, there was a span of 12 bases. The CDR3 sequence is 12 residues long. CDR1 and CDR2 (germline): SGHAT, FQNNGV.

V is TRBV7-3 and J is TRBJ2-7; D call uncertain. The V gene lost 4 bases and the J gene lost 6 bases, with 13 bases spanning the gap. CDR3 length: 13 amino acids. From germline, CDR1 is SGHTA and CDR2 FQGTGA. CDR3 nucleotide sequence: TGTGCCAGCAGCTCCCAAGCCGGTCGCGAGCAGTACTTC. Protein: CASSSQAGREQYF.

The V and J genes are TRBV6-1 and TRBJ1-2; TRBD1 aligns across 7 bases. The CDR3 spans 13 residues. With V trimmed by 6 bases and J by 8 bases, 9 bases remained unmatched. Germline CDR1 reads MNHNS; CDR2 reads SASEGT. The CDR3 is CASSPTGAGGYTF. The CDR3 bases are TGTGCCAGCAGCCCTACAGGGGCGGGGGGCTACACCTTC.

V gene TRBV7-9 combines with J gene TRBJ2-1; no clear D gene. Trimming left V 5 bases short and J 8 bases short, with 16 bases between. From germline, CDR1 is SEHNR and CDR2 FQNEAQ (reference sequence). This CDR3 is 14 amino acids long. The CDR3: CASSQRVLSDEQFF. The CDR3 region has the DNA TGTGCCAGCAGCCAACGGGTACTAAGTGATGAGCAGTTCTTC.

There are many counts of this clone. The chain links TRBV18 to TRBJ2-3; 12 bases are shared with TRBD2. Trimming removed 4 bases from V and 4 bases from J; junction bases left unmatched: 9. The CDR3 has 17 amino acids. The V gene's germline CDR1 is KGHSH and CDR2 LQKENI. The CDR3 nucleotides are TGTGCCAGCTCACGAACTACTAGCGGGAGGTGGTCAGATACGCAGTATTTT. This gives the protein CASSRTTSGRWSDTQYF.

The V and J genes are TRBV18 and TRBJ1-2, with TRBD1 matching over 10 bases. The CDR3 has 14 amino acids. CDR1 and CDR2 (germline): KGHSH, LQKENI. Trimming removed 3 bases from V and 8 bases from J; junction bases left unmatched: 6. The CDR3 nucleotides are TGTGCCAGCTCACCTCCGACAGGGGGCTTGGGCTACACCTTC. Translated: CASSPPTGGLGYTF.

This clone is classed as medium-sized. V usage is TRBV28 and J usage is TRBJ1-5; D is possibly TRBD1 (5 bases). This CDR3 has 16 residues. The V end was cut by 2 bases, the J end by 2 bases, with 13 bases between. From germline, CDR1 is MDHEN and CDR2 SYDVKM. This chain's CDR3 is CASSLMSGGGNQPQHF. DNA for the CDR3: TGTGCCAGCAGTTTAATGTCAGGAGGGGGCAATCAGCCCCAGCATTTT.

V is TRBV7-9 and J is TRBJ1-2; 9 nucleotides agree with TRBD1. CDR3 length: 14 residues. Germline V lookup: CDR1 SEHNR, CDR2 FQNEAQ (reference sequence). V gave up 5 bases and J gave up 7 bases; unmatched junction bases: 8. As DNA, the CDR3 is TGTGCCAGCAGCCCGACAGGGGGAATGGGTGGCTACACCTTC. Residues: CASSPTGGMGGYTF.

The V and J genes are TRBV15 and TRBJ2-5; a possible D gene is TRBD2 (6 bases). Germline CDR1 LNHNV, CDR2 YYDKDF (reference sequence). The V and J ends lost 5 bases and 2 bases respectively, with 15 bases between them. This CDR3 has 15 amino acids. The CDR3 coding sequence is TGTGCCACCAGCTTAGAGCGGAGGGTTCAAGAGACCCAGTACTTC. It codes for CATSLERRVQETQYF.

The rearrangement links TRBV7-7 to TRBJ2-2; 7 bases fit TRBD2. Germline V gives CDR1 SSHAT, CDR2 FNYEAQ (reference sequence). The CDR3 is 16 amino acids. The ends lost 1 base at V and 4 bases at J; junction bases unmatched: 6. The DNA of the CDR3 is TGTGCCAGCAGCTTAGAGGGCGGGAGAGCCACCGGGGAGCTGTTTTTT. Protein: CASSLEGGRATGELFF.

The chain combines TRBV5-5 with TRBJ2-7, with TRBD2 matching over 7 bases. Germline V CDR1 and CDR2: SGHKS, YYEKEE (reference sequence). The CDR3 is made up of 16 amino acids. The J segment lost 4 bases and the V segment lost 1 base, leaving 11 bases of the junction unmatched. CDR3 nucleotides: TGTGCCAGCAGCTTGAGGATCAGGGAGGGGATATACGAGCAGTACTTC. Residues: CASSLRIREGIYEQYF. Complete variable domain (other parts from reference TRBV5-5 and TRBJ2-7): DAGVTQSPTHLIKTRGQQVTLRCSPISGHKSVSWYQQVLGQGPQFIFQYYEKEERGRGNFPDRFSARQFPNYSSELNVNALLLGDSALYLCASSLRIREGIYEQYFGPGTRLTVT.

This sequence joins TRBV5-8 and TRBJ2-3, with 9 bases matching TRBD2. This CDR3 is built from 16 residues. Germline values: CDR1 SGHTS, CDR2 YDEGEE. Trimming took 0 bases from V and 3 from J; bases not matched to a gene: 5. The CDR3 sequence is CASSLDWREGTDTQYF. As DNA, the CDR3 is TGTGCCAGCAGCTTGGACTGGCGGGAGGGTACAGATACGCAGTATTTT. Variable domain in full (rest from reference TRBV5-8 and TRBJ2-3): EAGVTQSPTHLIKTRGQQATLRCSPISGHTSVYWYQQALGLGLQFLLWYDEGEERNRGNFPPRFSGRQFPNYSSELNVNALELEDSALYLCASSLDWREGTDTQYFGPGTRLTVL.

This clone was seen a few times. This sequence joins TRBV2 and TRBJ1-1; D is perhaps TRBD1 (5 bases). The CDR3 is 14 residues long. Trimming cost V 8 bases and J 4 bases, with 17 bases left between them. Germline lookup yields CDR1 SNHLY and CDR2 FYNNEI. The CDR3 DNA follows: TGTGCCAGCGAACAGGCCCGAGCCGGCACTGAAGCTTTCTTT. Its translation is CASEQARAGTEAFF.

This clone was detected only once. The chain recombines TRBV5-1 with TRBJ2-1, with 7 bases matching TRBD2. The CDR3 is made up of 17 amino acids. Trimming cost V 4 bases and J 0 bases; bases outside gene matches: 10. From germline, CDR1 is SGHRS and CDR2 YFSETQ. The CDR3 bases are TGCGCCAGCAGCCCTCAAATAGCGGGCTACTCCTACAATGAGCAGTTCTTC. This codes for CASSPQIAGYSYNEQFF.

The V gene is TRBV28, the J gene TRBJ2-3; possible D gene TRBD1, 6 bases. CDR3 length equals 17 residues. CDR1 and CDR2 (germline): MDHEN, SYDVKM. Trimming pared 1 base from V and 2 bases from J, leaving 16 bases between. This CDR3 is CASSLSSGQTYTDTQYF. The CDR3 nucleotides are TGTGCCAGCAGTTTATCGTCTGGACAGACTTACACAGATACGCAGTATTTT.

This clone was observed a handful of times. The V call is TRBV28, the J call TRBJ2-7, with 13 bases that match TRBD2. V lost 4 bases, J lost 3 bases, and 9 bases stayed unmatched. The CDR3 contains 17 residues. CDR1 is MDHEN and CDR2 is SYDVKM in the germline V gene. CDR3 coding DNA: TGTGCCAGCAGTTCGAGCACTAGCGGGAGGGCGGACTACGAGCAGTACTTC. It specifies CASSSSTSGRADYEQYF.

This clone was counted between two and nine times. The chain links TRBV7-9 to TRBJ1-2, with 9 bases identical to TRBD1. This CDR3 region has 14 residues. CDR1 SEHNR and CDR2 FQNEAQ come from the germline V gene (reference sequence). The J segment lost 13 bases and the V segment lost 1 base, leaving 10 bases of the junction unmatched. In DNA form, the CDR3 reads TGTGCCAGCAGCTTAGAGATTCCGGGACAGGGAACCACCTTC. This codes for CASSLEIPGQGTTF. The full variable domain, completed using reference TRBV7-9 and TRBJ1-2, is DTGVSQNPRHKITKRGQNVTFRCDPISEHNRLYWYRQTLGQGPEFLTYFQNEAQLEKSRLLSDRFSAERPKGSFSTLEIQRTEQGDSAMYLCASSLEIPGQGTTFGSGTRLTVV.

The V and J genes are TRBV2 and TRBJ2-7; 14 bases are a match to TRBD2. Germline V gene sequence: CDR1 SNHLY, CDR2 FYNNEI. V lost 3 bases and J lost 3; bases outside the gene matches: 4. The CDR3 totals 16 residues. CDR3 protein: CASSEGLAGAGYEQYF. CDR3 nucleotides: TGTGCCAGCAGTGAGGGACTAGCGGGAGCGGGCTACGAGCAGTACTTC.